The next 15 T cell receptor beta chains were all read from a single sample in a study of T cells in Graves' hyperthyroidism and ophthalmopathy. What was amplified from RNA transcripts were TCR beta CDR3 regions. The HTBI primer set served for first-round RT-PCR of the TCR CDR3. TCRdb re-derived calls from the multiplex PCR reads in MiXCR, one entry per CDR3 protein. The sample has some 550,000 distinct CDR3 sequences, about a fifth seen once. The sequenced sample was blood. The receptors stem from a man aged 18-30 years with Graves' hyperthyroidism.

V and J are TRBV30 and TRBJ1-2, with 9 positions matching TRBD1. This CDR3 has 14 residues. V lost 4 bases to trimming and J lost 5 bases; unmatched junction nucleotides: 8. Germline V gene sequence: CDR1 GTSNPN, CDR2 SVGIG (reference sequence). CDR3 protein: CAWTLGTGRYGYTF. Written as DNA, the CDR3 is TGTGCCTGGACCCTGGGGACAGGGAGATATGGCTACACCTTC.

This clonotype occurred many times. This chain joins TRBV5-1 and TRBJ1-1, with D maybe TRBD1 (5 bases). CDR3 size: 16 residues. The V end lost 2 bases, the J end lost 1 base, and 15 bases lay between the germline ends. The germline gives CDR1 SGHRS, CDR2 YFSETQ. The CDR3 sequence is CASSLGPGAGNTEAFF. The CDR3 DNA reads as TGCGCCAGCAGCTTAGGCCCCGGGGCCGGGAACACTGAAGCTTTCTTT.

With respect to this clonotype: The junction shows a germline mismatch at one end, possibly a read error. The V and J genes are TRBV12-5 and TRBJ2-7; 8 bases align to TRBD1. The CDR3 has 16 amino acids. The germline V gene encodes CDR1 LGHNT and CDR2 FRNRAP. The DNA for the CDR3 is TGTGCTAGTGGTTTGGAGACAGGGGTCAATTTCTACGATCAGTACTTC. Its protein product is CASGLETGVNFYDQYF.

This clonotype was picked up many times. DNA of the CDR3: TGTGCCAGCAGCAACAACTATGGCTACACCTTC. Its protein is CASSNNYGYTF. The chain has TRBV12-3 or TRBV12-4 and TRBJ1-2; D not certain. V lost 6 bases to trimming and J lost 2 bases, with 4 bases between them. The CDR3 contains 11 residues.

J is TRBJ1-1 and V is TRBV2; perhaps TRBD1 as D (5 bases). Trimming removed 5 bases from V and 6 bases from J, with 19 bases in between. Looked up from germline, CDR1 is SNHLY and CDR2 is FYNNEI. This CDR3 spans 15 amino acids. Here the CDR3 reads CASSFRTGLRSEAFF. CDR3 in DNA: TGTGCCAGCAGTTTCCGAACGGGGCTAAGGTCTGAAGCTTTCTTT.

This clonotype was detected ten times or more. The chain couples TRBV5-1 to TRBJ2-7; D not resolved. Germline V gene sequence: CDR1 SGHRS, CDR2 YFSETQ. V was trimmed by 0 bases and J by 2 bases, leaving 9 bases between them. CDR3 length: 14 amino acids. In nucleotides, the CDR3 is TGCGCCAGCAGCTTGGCCCAATCAACCTACGAGCAGTACTTC. Its translation: CASSLAQSTYEQYF.

The chain employs TRBV6-1 and TRBJ1-2; D possibly corresponds to TRBD1 (5 bases). Germline CDR1 MNHNS, CDR2 SASEGT. The length of the CDR3 is 15 residues. The V and J ends lost 1 base and 4 bases respectively, with 13 bases between them. CDR3 amino acids: CASSEERGSSYGYTF. The CDR3 DNA sequence: TGTGCCAGCAGTGAAGAGAGGGGATCGAGCTATGGCTACACCTTC.

The gene calls are TRBV6-1 and TRBJ1-3; TRBD1 aligns across 7 bases. The CDR3 is 15 residues long. The V gene end was trimmed by 3 bases and the J gene end by 2 bases; junction bases not matched to a gene: 4. Per germline, CDR1 MNHNS and CDR2 SASEGT. CDR3 amino acids: CASSEETGAGNTIYF. The CDR3 nucleotides read TGTGCCAGCAGTGAGGAAACAGGGGCTGGAAACACCATATATTTT.

This clonotype was found many times. The chain is built from TRBV12-3 or TRBV12-4 and TRBJ1-5; D not resolved. Trimming stripped 5 bases from V and 9 bases from J, with 17 bases between. This CDR3 is 14 amino acids long. The CDR3 DNA is TGTGCCAGCAGTACTACACTGATCCGGGCGCCCCAGCATTTT. Encoded protein: CASSTTLIRAPQHF.

The chain has TRBV5-1 and TRBJ2-5; possible D gene TRBD1, 5 bases. Trimming removed 4 bases at V and 2 bases at J, with 12 bases between. Germline V gene data show CDR1 as SGHRS and CDR2 as YFSETQ. The length of the CDR3 is 14 residues. The CDR3 is CASSLLGDQETQYF. As DNA, the CDR3 is TGCGCCAGCAGCCTCCTAGGGGATCAAGAGACCCAGTACTTC. Full variable domain (outside the CDR3, taken from reference TRBV5-1 and TRBJ2-5): KAGVTQTPRYLIKTRGQQVTLSCSPISGHRSVSWYQQTPGQGLQFLFEYFSETQRNKGNFPGRFSGRQFSNSRSEMNVSTLELGDSALYLCASSLLGDQETQYFGPGTRLLVL.

This clonotype was counted many times. The V and J genes are TRBV30 and TRBJ1-5; D remains unclear. CDR3 length: 13 residues. The germline gives CDR1 GTSNPN, CDR2 SVGIG (reference sequence). V gave up 1 base and J gave up 3 bases, with 7 bases separating them. The CDR3 DNA is TGTGCCTGGAGTGGCAGTCACAATCAGCCCCAGCATTTT. The encoded protein is CAWSGSHNQPQHF.

This clonotype was seen many times. This chain connects TRBV6-2 or TRBV6-3 to TRBJ1-1, with TRBD1 as a possible D gene (5 bases). Germline assignment: CDR1 MNHEY and CDR2 SVGEGT. The CDR3 is 19 residues long. Trimming pared 6 bases from V and 1 base from J, leaving 27 bases between. The CDR3 is CASRGETEGFTGGNTEAFF. The DNA for the CDR3 is TGTGCCAGCAGGGGGGAAACAGAAGGGTTTACTGGTGGGAACACTGAAGCTTTCTTT.

V gene TRBV20-1 combines with J gene TRBJ2-5; 8 bases agree with TRBD2. The V gene end was trimmed by 3 bases and the J gene end by 2 bases; junction bases not matched to a gene: 5. Germline CDR1 and CDR2: DFQATT and SNEGSKA (reference sequence). This CDR3 comprises 14 residues. CDR3 coding DNA: TGCAGTGCTAGTGCCGGGAGGGAACAAGAGACCCAGTACTTC. Amino acids: CSASAGREQETQYF.

A few counts support this clonotype. V is TRBV30 and J is TRBJ2-7; the match to TRBD1 covers 11 bases. Unmatched junction bases numbered 5, after V lost 2 bases and J lost 5 bases. Germline CDR1 reads GTSNPN; CDR2 reads SVGIG (reference sequence). The CDR3 is 14 residues long. CDR3 sequence reads: CAWSQDRGLDEQYF. Written as DNA, the CDR3 is TGTGCCTGGAGTCAGGACAGGGGGCTGGACGAGCAGTACTTC.

There are a few counts of this clonotype. The chain uses TRBV5-1 and TRBJ1-5; D remains ambiguous. Germline V gene lookup returns CDR1 SGHRS and CDR2 YFSETQ. This CDR3 spans 14 amino acids. The V gene lost 0 bases and the J gene lost 2 bases, with 6 bases spanning the gap. The CDR3 here is CASSLDWGNQPQHF. As DNA, the CDR3 is TGCGCCAGCAGCTTGGATTGGGGCAATCAGCCCCAGCATTTT. Drawing the rest from reference TRBV5-1 and TRBJ1-5, the complete variable domain is KAGVTQTPRYLIKTRGQQVTLSCSPISGHRSVSWYQQTPGQGLQFLFEYFSETQRNKGNFPGRFSGRQFSNSRSEMNVSTLELGDSALYLCASSLDWGNQPQHFGDGTRLSIL.